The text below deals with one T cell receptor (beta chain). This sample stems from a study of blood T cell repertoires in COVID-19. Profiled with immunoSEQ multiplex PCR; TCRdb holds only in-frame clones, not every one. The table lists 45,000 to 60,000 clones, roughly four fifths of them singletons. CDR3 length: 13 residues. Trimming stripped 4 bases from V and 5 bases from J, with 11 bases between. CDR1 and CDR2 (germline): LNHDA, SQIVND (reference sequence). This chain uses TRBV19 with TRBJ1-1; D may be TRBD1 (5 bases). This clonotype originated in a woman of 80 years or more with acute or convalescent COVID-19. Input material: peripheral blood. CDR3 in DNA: TGTGCCAGTAGTAGCTGGGGCTCTACTGAAGCTTTCTTT. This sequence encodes CASSSWGSTEAFF. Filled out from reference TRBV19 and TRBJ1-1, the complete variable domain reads DGGITQSPKYLFRKEGQNVTLSCEQNLNHDAMYWYRQDPGQGLRLIYYSQIVNDFQKGDIAEGYSVSREKKESFPLTVTSAQKNPTAFYLCASSSWGSTEAFFGQGTRLTVV.